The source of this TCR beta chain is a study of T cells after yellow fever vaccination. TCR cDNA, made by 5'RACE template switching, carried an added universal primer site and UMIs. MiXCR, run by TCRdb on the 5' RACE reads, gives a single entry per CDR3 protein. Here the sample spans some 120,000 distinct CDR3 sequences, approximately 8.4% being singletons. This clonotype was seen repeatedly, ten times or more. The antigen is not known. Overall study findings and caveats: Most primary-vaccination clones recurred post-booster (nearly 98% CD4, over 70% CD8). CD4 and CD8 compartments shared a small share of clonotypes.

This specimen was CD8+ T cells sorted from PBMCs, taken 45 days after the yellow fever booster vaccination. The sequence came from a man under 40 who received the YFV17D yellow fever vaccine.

CDR3 residues: CASSYSFRGDTDTQYF. The CDR3, as DNA: TGTGCCAGCAGTTACTCTTTCAGGGGGGACACAGATACGCAGTATTTT. V usage is TRBV6-5 and J usage is TRBJ2-3; D perhaps matches TRBD1 (7 bases). The germline V and J ends were trimmed by 0 bases and 2 bases, with 12 bases remaining between them. CDR1 is MNHEY, CDR2 SVGAGI, per germline. This CDR3 region has 16 residues.